Below, one T cell receptor beta chain is given with its context. The data derive from a study of blood T cell repertoires in COVID-19. Across the whole study: Samples of COVID-19 (acute and convalescent) were obtained from the United States, Italy and Spain.

In the source study's methods: By means of reference gene primer amplification, nucleated cell counts were estimated. Here immunoSEQ multiplex PCR was the method, and the copy in TCRdb shows in-frame clones only, minus some. V and J calls and clone size follow that table, whereas D and trimming were derived from the DNA. The table shows roughly 18,000 clones, with 65% to 90% occurring only once. V shed 5 bases and J 8 bases; nucleotides not matched to a gene: 15. From germline, CDR1 is MDHEN and CDR2 SYDVKM. There are 17 residues in the CDR3. The sequenced material came from peripheral blood. This chain links TRBV28 with TRBJ1-2; TRBD1 matches 12 bases. The receptor was derived from a man older than 75 with acute or convalescent COVID-19. The CDR3 DNA reads as TGTGCCAGCAGTCTGGTTGGACCGGGACAGGGGGCGACCGGCTACACCTTC. This codes for CASSLVGPGQGATGYTF.